This TCR beta chain was captured in a study of tumor-infiltrating lymphocytes in localized non-small cell lung cancer. Study-wide results and caveats: IM1 and IM2 tumors showed no difference in T-cell fraction.

Trimming stripped 5 bases from V and 1 base from J, with 11 bases between. CDR1 and CDR2 (germline): SGHVS, FQNEAQ. This CDR3 is 14 amino acids long. Turning to this clone: The antigen is not known.

Generated by immunoSEQ multiplex PCR, the TCRdb table keeps only in-frame clones and is missing some. The sample consists of 13,000 or so clones, 78% of them appearing once. The clonotype was recovered from a human donor with non-small cell lung cancer. Sequencing was performed on lung tumor tissue. The V call is TRBV7-8, the J call TRBJ1-1; a weak D match, TRBD1 (6 bases). This chain's CDR3 is CASSRIRGNTEAFF. DNA of the CDR3: TGTGCCAGCAGCCGGATCAGGGGGAACACTGAAGCTTTCTTT.